Shown below are 32 T cell receptor beta chains from a single sample sequenced in a study of CXCR3-negative and CXCR3-positive naive CD8 T cells. The authors made the TRB cDNA libraries by 5' RACE using UMI labels. Reprocessing the 5' RACE reads, TCRdb reports a single entry for every CDR3 protein and omits DNA. In all, the sample yields some 41,000 distinct CDR3 sequences. Sequenced sample: naive CXCR3- CD8+ T cells from blood. Sample subset: CD45RO-CCR7+CD27+CD95- naive CD8+ T cells lacking CXCR3 (TNR3-). The receptors originated from a human donor in good health. Some clones in this sample may be carry-over from other donors' samples.

The chain combines TRBV20-1 with TRBJ2-1. CDR1 and CDR2 (germline): DFQATT, SNEGSKA (reference sequence). This CDR3 is built from 12 residues. This chain's CDR3 is CSEVTTGNEQFF.

The V gene is TRBV7-6, the J gene TRBJ1-6. Looked up from germline, CDR1 is SGHVS and CDR2 is FNYEAQ. CDR3 length: 13 residues. CDR3 residues: CASKREYNSPLHF.

The chain has TRBV3-1 and TRBJ1-3. Germline V lookup: CDR1 LGHDT, CDR2 YNNKEL (reference sequence). This CDR3 has 14 residues. CDR3 amino acids: CASSPPRGINTIYF.

The rearrangement joins TRBV7-9 to TRBJ2-7; lacking DNA, the TRBD2 call made by TCRdb goes unchecked. Germline-derived CDR1 and CDR2 are SEHNR and FQNEAQ (reference sequence). The CDR3 is 14 residues long. The CDR3 sequence: CASSLELAGTEQYF.

The chain joins TRBV15 to TRBJ1-5. Germline V CDR1 and CDR2: LNHNV, YYDKDF (reference sequence). The length of the CDR3 is 12 residues. CDR3 sequence reads: CAVRGYNQPQHF. Combining the CDR3 with reference TRBV15 and TRBJ1-5 gives the whole variable domain DAMVIQNPRYQVTQFGKPVTLSCSQTLNHNVMYWYQQKSSQAPKLLFHYYDKDFNNEADTPDNFQSRRPNTSFCFLDIRSPGLGDTAMYLCAVRGYNQPQHFGDGTRLSIL.

This sequence joins TRBV6-2 or TRBV6-3 and TRBJ1-1; TCRdb indicates TRBD1, and absent DNA this call remains unverified. This CDR3 is 15 amino acids long. Per the germline V gene, CDR1 is MNHEY and CDR2 is SVGEGT. This chain's CDR3 is CASSHTGTMNTEAFF.

This chain connects TRBV7-8 to TRBJ1-5. Per germline, CDR1 SGHVS and CDR2 FQNEAQ. There are 17 residues in the CDR3. CDR3 sequence reads: CASSFQGALGSNQPQHF. Looking up the rest from reference TRBV7-8 and TRBJ1-5 gives the full variable domain: GAGVSQSPRYKVAKRGQDVALRCDPISGHVSLFWYQQALGQGPEFLTYFQNEAQLDKSGLPSDRFFAERPEGSVSTLKIQRTQQEDSAVYLCASSFQGALGSNQPQHFGDGTRLSIL.

CDR3 sequence reads: CASSFQNEKLFF. The chain couples TRBV7-9 to TRBJ1-4. Looked up from germline, CDR1 is SEHNR and CDR2 is FQNEAQ (reference sequence). This CDR3 is built from 12 residues.

The chain couples TRBV7-6 to TRBJ2-7; TCRdb's D gene call, TRBD2, goes unchecked for lack of DNA. Germline-derived CDR1 and CDR2 are SGHVS and FNYEAQ. This CDR3 comprises 17 residues. CDR3 loop: CASSPPSSGPSSYEQYF.

The rearrangement joins TRBV14 to TRBJ1-1; the TRBD1 assignment by TCRdb is unverifiable without DNA. This CDR3 contains 14 residues. CDR1 is SGHDN and CDR2 is FVKESK in the germline V gene. CDR3 sequence: CASSPITGFTEAFF.

This chain connects TRBV7-3 to TRBJ2-3; TCRdb lists TRBD1, though no DNA is available to test this call. CDR1 and CDR2 from the germline V gene are SGHTA and FQGTGA. The CDR3 spans 18 residues. CDR3 residues: CASSLSGSWGGTTDTQYF.

The chain links TRBV20-1 to TRBJ2-5; TCRdb names TRBD2, which stays unverified in the absence of DNA. Germline CDR1 reads DFQATT; CDR2 reads SNEGSKA (reference sequence). CDR3 length: 15 amino acids. CDR3 protein: CSARDLGLELGTQYF.

The V call is TRBV29-1, the J call TRBJ1-4; TCRdb gives TRBD1 as the D gene, but with no DNA this cannot be confirmed. The CDR3 loop spans 13 amino acids. Germline values: CDR1 SQVTM, CDR2 ANQGSEA. CDR3 in amino acids: CSVVPRGYEKLFF.

V and J are TRBV7-2 and TRBJ1-6; absent DNA, TCRdb's TRBD1 call cannot be checked. The CDR3 has 17 amino acids. CDR1 is SGHTA, CDR2 FQGNSA, per germline. The CDR3 is CASSPGQGVSYNSPLHF.

The chain combines TRBV14 with TRBJ2-1; TCRdb returns TRBD1, unconfirmable since there is no DNA. This CDR3 comprises 15 residues. Germline assignment: CDR1 SGHDN and CDR2 FVKESK. The CDR3 reads CASSQLDRLVNEQFF.

This chain connects TRBV10-3 to TRBJ2-3. Germline V lookup: CDR1 ENHRY, CDR2 SYGVKD. This CDR3 is 14 amino acids long. Here the CDR3 reads CAISEVEITDTQYF.

The J gene is TRBJ2-7, the V gene TRBV20-1; TCRdb returns TRBD2, unconfirmable since there is no DNA. The CDR3 spans 15 residues. The V gene's germline CDR1 is DFQATT and CDR2 SNEGSKA (reference sequence). CDR3 sequence: CSASFPQGQFYEQYF.

The genes are TRBV27 and TRBJ2-7; TCRdb returns TRBD1, unconfirmable since there is no DNA. Germline CDR1 MNHEY, CDR2 SMNVEV (reference sequence). The CDR3 runs 14 residues. The CDR3 here is CASSFRGRTYEQYF.

The chain uses TRBV4-2 and TRBJ1-4; absent DNA, TCRdb's TRBD1 call cannot be checked. The CDR3 spans 16 residues. Germline CDR1 reads LGHNA; CDR2 reads YNFKEQ. The CDR3 sequence is CASSQASDSYNEKLFF.

The rearrangement uses TRBV7-8 and TRBJ2-1. Germline loops: CDR1 SGHVS, CDR2 FQNEAQ. This CDR3 has 11 amino acids. CDR3 loop: CASSKDNEQFF. The variable domain in full, with the rest retrieved from reference TRBV7-8 and TRBJ2-1, is GAGVSQSPRYKVAKRGQDVALRCDPISGHVSLFWYQQALGQGPEFLTYFQNEAQLDKSGLPSDRFFAERPEGSVSTLKIQRTQQEDSAVYLCASSKDNEQFFGPGTRLTVL.

This clonotype ranks as medium-sized in terms of frequency. The chain uses TRBV4-3 and TRBJ2-5; checking the TCRdb D call of TRBD2 is not possible without DNA. The CDR3 length is 18 residues. Germline CDR1 LGHNA, CDR2 YSLEER. This chain's CDR3 is CASSRGTSAPPMRETQYF.

The gene calls are TRBV7-9 and TRBJ2-2; as DNA is missing, the TRBD2 call by TCRdb cannot be tested. CDR3 length: 16 residues. The germline V gene encodes CDR1 SEHNR and CDR2 FQNEAQ (reference sequence). The CDR3 reads CASSLGTSGSPGELFF.

This sequence joins TRBV5-1 and TRBJ1-1; TCRdb selects TRBD1, and the lack of DNA leaves this call unchecked. The CDR3 has 14 residues. Germline assignment: CDR1 SGHRS and CDR2 YFSETQ. The CDR3 reads CASSLSGEGTEAFF.

V and J are TRBV5-6 and TRBJ2-4. Germline assignment: CDR1 SGHDT and CDR2 YYEEEE. CDR3 length: 14 residues. CDR3 sequence reads: CASSFNVAKNIQYF.

This chain joins TRBV12-3 or TRBV12-4 and TRBJ2-3. This CDR3 has 13 residues. CDR3 region: CASSFYRTDTQYF.

This rearrangement joins TRBV7-3 to TRBJ2-3; as DNA is missing, the TRBD2 call by TCRdb cannot be tested. The CDR3 loop spans 16 amino acids. Germline V gives CDR1 SGHTA, CDR2 FQGTGA. Here the CDR3 reads CASSPLDSGGTDTQYF.

This chain joins TRBV4-3 and TRBJ2-7; TCRdb picks TRBD2, but there is no DNA to check that call. The CDR3 spans 15 residues. The germline V gene encodes CDR1 LGHNA and CDR2 YSLEER. The CDR3 protein is CASSPSSGGTYEQYF.

By frequency, this clonotype is medium-sized (0.01 to 0.1%). The V gene is TRBV5-1, the J gene TRBJ2-7. Germline CDR1 reads SGHRS; CDR2 reads YFSETQ. The length of the CDR3 is 13 residues. The CDR3 region is CASSFSAPYEQYF.

This chain links TRBV7-2 with TRBJ1-4; TCRdb selects TRBD1, and the lack of DNA leaves this call unchecked. The CDR3 totals 15 residues. The V gene's germline CDR1 is SGHTA and CDR2 FQGNSA. The CDR3 here is CASSVNGGANEKLFF. The complete variable domain, with remaining parts taken from reference TRBV7-2 and TRBJ1-4, reads GAGVSQSPSNKVTEKGKDVELRCDPISGHTALYWYRQSLGQGLEFLIYFQGNSAPDKSGLPSDRFSAERTGGSVSTLTIQRTQQEDSAVYLCASSVNGGANEKLFFGSGTQLSVL.

This chain uses TRBV5-6 with TRBJ2-1; lacking DNA, the TRBD1 call made by TCRdb goes unchecked. The CDR3 spans 15 residues. Germline-derived CDR1 and CDR2 are SGHDT and YYEEEE. This chain's CDR3 is CASSLAGQGGYEQFF.

This clonotype shows up as large by frequency. This sequence joins TRBV14 and TRBJ2-2. Germline V gene sequence: CDR1 SGHDN, CDR2 FVKESK. The CDR3 covers 14 residues. The CDR3 is CASSHNWNTGELFF. Using reference TRBV14 and TRBJ2-2 for the parts outside the CDR3, the full variable domain is EAGVTQFPSHSVIEKGQTVTLRCDPISGHDNLYWYRRVMGKEIKFLLHFVKESKQDESGMPNNRFLAERTGGTYSTLKVQPAELEDSGVYFCASSHNWNTGELFFGEGSRLTVL.

V gene TRBV7-9 combines with J gene TRBJ1-5; the D call from TCRdb, TRBD1, cannot be confirmed without DNA. In germline, CDR1 is SEHNR, CDR2 FQNEAQ (reference sequence). The CDR3 covers 12 residues. CDR3 sequence reads: CASSPGTQPQHF.